The clone carrying this TCR beta chain appeared once. Its antigen is unknown. The entry originates in a study of OX40 agonist ivuxolimab in advanced cancers. Blood specimens came from baseline, cycle 4 day 1, and cycle 7 day 1. Study findings and constraints: Also showing low normalized T-cell clonal expansion were some of the nonresponders. The study found among the lowest clonal expansion in partial responders at 0.1-3.0 mg/kg.

After removal of 0 bases from V and 0 bases from J, the junction contained 5 bases not matched to a gene. The CDR3 has 17 amino acids. CDR1 SGDLS and CDR2 YYNGEE come from the germline V gene. Assay used: immunoSEQ multiplex PCR; TCRdb lists only in-frame clones, some missing. The sample lists about 93,000 clones, 94% seen once, with approximately 2.4% in the top ten. The starting material was CD4+ or CD8+ T cells sorted from blood, obtained in a trial of the OX40 agonist ivuxolimab. The rearrangement links TRBV9 to TRBJ2-1; 8 bases fit TRBD2. This sequence originates from an adult with an advanced solid tumor such as melanoma, head and neck, liver or kidney cancer. The chain's CDR3 is CASSVDGGASSYNEQFF. In DNA form, the CDR3 reads TGTGCCAGCAGCGTAGACGGGGGGGCTAGCTCCTACAATGAGCAGTTCTTC. The whole variable domain, remainder taken from reference TRBV9 and TRBJ2-1, is DSGVTQTPKHLITATGQRVTLRCSPRSGDLSVYWYQQSLDQGLQFLIQYYNGEERAKGNILERFSAQQFPDLHSELNLSSLELGDSALYFCASSVDGGASSYNEQFFGPGTRLTVL.